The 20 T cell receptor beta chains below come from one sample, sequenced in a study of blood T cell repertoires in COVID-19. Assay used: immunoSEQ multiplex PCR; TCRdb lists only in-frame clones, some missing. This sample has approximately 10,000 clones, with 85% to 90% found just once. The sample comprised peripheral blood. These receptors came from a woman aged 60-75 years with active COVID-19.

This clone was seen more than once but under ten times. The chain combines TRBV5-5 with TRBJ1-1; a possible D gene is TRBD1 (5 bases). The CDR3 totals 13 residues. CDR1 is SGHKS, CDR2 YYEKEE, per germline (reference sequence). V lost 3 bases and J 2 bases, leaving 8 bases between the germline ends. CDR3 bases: TGTGCCAGCAGCTCGGGACTTAACACTGAAGCTTTCTTT. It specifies CASSSGLNTEAFF.

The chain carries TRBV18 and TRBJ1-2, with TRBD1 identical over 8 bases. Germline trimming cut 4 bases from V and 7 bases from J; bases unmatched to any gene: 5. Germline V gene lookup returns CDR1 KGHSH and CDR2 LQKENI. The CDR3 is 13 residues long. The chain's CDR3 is CASSRTGSIGYTF. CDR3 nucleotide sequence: TGTGCCAGCTCACGGACAGGGTCCATTGGCTACACCTTC.

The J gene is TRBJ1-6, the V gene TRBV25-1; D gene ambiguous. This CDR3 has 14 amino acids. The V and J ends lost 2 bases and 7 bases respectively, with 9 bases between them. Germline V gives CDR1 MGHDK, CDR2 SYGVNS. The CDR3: CASSETLRNSPLHF. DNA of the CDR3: TGTGCCAGCAGTGAAACTTTGCGGAATTCACCCCTCCACTTT.

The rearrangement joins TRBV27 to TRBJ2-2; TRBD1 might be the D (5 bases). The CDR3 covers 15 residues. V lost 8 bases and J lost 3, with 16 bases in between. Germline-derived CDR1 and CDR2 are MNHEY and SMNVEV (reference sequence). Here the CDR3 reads CASSRGGPYTGELFF. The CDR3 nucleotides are TGTGCCAGCTCTAGGGGTGGTCCCTACACCGGGGAGCTGTTTTTT.

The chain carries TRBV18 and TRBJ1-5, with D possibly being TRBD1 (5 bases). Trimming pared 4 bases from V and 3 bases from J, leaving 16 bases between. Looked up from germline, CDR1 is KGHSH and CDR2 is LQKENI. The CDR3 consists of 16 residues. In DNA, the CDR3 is TGTGCCAGCTCACGCACAGGAGACCCCGTCAATCAGCCCCAGCATTTT. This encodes CASSRTGDPVNQPQHF.

CDR3 bases: TGTGCCAGCAGCGTTAGCGGGGCAGCAGATACGCAGTATTTT. Its protein product is CASSVSGAADTQYF. The chain links TRBV9 to TRBJ2-3, with 8 nucleotides matching TRBD2. CDR1 and CDR2 (germline): SGDLS, YYNGEE. This CDR3 spans 14 amino acids. V shed 2 bases, J shed 4 bases, and the junction held 3 bases outside the gene matches.

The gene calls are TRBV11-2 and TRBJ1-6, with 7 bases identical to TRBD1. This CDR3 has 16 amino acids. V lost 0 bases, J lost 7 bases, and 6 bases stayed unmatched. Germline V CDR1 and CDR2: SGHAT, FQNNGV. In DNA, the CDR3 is TGTGCCAGCAGCTTAGAAGGGACAGTGAAGAATTCACCCCTCCACTTT. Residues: CASSLEGTVKNSPLHF.

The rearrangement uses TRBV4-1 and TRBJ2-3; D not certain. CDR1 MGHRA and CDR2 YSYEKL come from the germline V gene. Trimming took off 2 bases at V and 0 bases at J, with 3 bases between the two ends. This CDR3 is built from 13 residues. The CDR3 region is CASSQPSTDTQYF. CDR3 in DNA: TGCGCCAGCAGCCAACCGAGCACAGATACGCAGTATTTT.

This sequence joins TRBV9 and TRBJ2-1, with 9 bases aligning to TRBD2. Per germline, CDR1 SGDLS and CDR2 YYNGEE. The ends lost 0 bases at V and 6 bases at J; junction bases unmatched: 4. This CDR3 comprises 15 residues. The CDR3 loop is CASSVEERGVNEQFF. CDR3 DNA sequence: TGTGCCAGCAGCGTAGAGGAGCGGGGGGTCAATGAGCAGTTCTTC.

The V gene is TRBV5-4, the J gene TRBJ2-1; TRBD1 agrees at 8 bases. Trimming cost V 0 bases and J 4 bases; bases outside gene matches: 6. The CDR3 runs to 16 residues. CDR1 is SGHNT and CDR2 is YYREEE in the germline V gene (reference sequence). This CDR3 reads CASSLGGRGRYNEQFF. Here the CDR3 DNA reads TGTGCCAGCAGCTTGGGGGGCAGGGGGCGTTACAATGAGCAGTTCTTC.

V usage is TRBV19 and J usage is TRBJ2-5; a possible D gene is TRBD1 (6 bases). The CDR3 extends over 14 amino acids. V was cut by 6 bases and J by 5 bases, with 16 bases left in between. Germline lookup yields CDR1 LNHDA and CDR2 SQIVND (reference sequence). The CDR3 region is CASRTGGPGETQYF. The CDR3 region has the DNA TGTGCCAGTAGGACAGGCGGGCCCGGGGAGACCCAGTACTTC.

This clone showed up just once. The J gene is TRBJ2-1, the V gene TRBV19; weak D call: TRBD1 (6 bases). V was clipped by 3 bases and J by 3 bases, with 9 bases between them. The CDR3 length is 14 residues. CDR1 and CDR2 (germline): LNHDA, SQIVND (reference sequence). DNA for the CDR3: TGTGCCAGTAGTATGCCAGGGGTCTACAATGAGCAGTTCTTC. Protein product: CASSMPGVYNEQFF.

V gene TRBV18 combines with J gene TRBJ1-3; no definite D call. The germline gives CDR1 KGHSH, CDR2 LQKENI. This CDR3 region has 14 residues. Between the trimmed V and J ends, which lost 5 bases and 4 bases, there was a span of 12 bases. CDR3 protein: CASSFGETGNTIYF. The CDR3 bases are TGTGCCAGCTCATTCGGGGAAACGGGAAACACCATATATTTT.

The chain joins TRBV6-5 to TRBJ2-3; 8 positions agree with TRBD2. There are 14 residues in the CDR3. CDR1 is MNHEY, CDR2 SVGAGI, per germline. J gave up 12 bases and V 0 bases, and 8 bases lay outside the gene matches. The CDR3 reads CASSYSSGRAKQYF. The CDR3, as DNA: TGTGCCAGCAGTTACTCCTCCGGGAGGGCAAAACAGTATTTT.

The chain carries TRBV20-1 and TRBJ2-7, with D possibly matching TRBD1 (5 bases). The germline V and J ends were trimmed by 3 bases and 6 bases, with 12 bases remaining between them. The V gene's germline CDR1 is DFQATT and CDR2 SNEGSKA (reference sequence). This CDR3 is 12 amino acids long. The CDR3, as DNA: TGCAGTGCTAGTTTCAGGGCCTTCGAGCAGTACGTC. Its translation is CSASFRAFEQYV.

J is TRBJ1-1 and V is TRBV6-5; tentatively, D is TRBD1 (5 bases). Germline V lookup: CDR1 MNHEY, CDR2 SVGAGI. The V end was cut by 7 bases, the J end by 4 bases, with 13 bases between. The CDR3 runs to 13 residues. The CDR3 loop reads CASTVQGSTEAFF. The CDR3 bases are TGTGCCAGCACCGTCCAGGGTAGCACTGAAGCTTTCTTT.

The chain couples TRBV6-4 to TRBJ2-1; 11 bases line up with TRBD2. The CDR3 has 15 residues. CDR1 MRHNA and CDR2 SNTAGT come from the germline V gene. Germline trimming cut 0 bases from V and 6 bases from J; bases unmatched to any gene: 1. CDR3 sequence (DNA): TGTGCCAGCAGTGACTCTAGCGGGGGGGCCAATGAGCAGTTCTTC. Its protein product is CASSDSSGGANEQFF.

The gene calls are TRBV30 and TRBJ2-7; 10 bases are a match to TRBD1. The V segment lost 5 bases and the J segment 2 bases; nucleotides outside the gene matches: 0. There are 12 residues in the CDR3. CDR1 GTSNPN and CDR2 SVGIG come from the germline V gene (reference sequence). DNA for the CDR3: TGTGCCTGGGACAGGGGGCCCTACGAGCAGTACTTC. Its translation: CAWDRGPYEQYF.

CDR3 loop: CASSQRGGTGELFF. The CDR3 bases are TGTGCCAGCAGTCAGCGGGGGGGCACCGGGGAGCTGTTTTTT. The V and J genes are TRBV3-1 (or the pseudogene TRBV3-2) and TRBJ2-2; 10 bases map to TRBD2. The V gene end was trimmed by 6 bases and the J gene end by 4 bases; junction bases not matched to a gene: 2. Per germline, CDR1 LGHDT and CDR2 YNNKEL (reference sequence). The CDR3 is 14 residues long.

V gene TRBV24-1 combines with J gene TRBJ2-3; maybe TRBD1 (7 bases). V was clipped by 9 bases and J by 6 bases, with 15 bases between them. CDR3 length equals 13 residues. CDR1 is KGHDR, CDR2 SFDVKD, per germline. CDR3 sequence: CATGGGASDTQYF. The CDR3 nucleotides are TGTGCCACCGGAGGGGGCGCCTCGGATACGCAGTATTTT.